This TCR beta chain originates from a study of identical twins. TCRdb analysed the 5' RACE reads with MiXCR anew, one entry per CDR3 protein. The sample holds approximately 260,000 distinct CDR3 sequences; about 9% are singletons and the top ten take approximately 3%. Per the germline V gene, CDR1 is LGHDT and CDR2 is YNNKEL (reference sequence). CDR3 length: 14 amino acids. Trimming removed 0 bases at V and 10 bases at J, with 10 bases between. The same data also went into a second study, on yellow fever vaccine responses in identical twins. From that second work: Twins showed a vaccine T cell response that reportedly seemed partly convergent, partly personalized.

The rearrangement links TRBV3-1 to TRBJ1-6; D not certain. The source is a woman under 30 in good health. The source material was CD8+ T cells sorted from blood. CDR3 amino acids: CASSQDWENSPLHF. The CDR3 DNA sequence: TGTGCCAGCAGCCAAGACTGGGAGAACTCACCCCTCCACTTT.